A single sample is the source of the 8 T cell receptor beta chains below, sequenced in a study of cytomegalovirus exposure and HLA in healthy donors. Primers: 60 Vbeta forward and 13 Jbeta reverse. Repertoires were generated with immunoSEQ multiplex PCR, while TCRdb's copy carries only in-frame clones and drops some. The data contain about 220,000 clones, approximately 82% of them seen just once; the ten biggest clones take up around 0.63%. The sample comprised PBMCs. The receptor set was obtained from a man younger than 35 in good health and CMV-seronegative.

The chain couples TRBV6-1 to TRBJ1-1; possibly TRBD1 for D (5 bases). The germline gives CDR1 MNHNS, CDR2 SASEGT. The CDR3 runs 13 residues. Trimming removed 1 base at V and 3 bases at J, with 6 bases between. CDR3: CASSEGQYTEAFF. CDR3 DNA: TGTGCCAGCAGTGAAGGACAGTACACTGAAGCTTTCTTT.

This clone has only a few counts. The V and J genes are TRBV6-5 and TRBJ1-2, with a weak D call TRBD1 (5 bases). V lost 7 bases to trimming and J lost 2 bases, with 14 bases between them. The germline CDR1 and CDR2 sequences are MNHEY and SVGAGI. This CDR3 spans 14 amino acids. The DNA for the CDR3 is TGTGCCAGCAAGTTGATCGGGGGAAACTATGGCTACACCTTC. Translated, it gives CASKLIGGNYGYTF.

J is TRBJ2-7 and V is TRBV11-2; TRBD2 might be the D (5 bases). The J call is in doubt because the DNA end fits TRBJ2-1 better. The CDR3 consists of 12 residues. Germline V gives CDR1 SGHAT, CDR2 FQNNGV. The chain's CDR3 is CASSSPGNEQFF. The CDR3 bases are TGTGCCAGCAGCTCCCCGGGGAATGAGCAGTTCTTC.

J is TRBJ2-7 and V is TRBV27; D is uncertain. Trimming pared 4 bases from V and 2 bases from J, leaving 9 bases between. Germline lookup yields CDR1 MNHEY and CDR2 SMNVEV (reference sequence). This CDR3 contains 13 residues. CDR3 in amino acids: CASSSESAYEQYF. DNA for the CDR3: TGTGCCAGCAGTTCGGAGAGTGCCTACGAGCAGTACTTC.

The rearrangement uses TRBV18 and TRBJ2-3; 10 bases map to TRBD2. J gave up 6 bases and V 3 bases, and 15 bases lay outside the gene matches. The CDR3 runs to 18 residues. Per germline, CDR1 KGHSH and CDR2 LQKENI. This CDR3 reads CASSPRPGLAGVPDTQYF. In nucleotides, the CDR3 is TGTGCCAGCTCACCCCGACCGGGTCTAGCGGGAGTTCCGGATACGCAGTATTTT.

The chain recombines TRBV19 with TRBJ1-2; 7 bases match TRBD1. The CDR3 is 15 amino acids. After removal of 5 bases from V and 0 bases from J, the junction contained 6 bases not matched to a gene. Germline V gene data show CDR1 as LNHDA and CDR2 as SQIVND (reference sequence). CDR3 nucleotides: TGTGCCAGTAGTGTAAGGACAGGCGCTAACTATGGCTACACCTTC. Protein: CASSVRTGANYGYTF.

As to this clone: The junction shows a germline mismatch at one end, possibly a read error. This sample includes further DNA sequences coding for the same CDR3. V is TRBV9 and J is TRBJ2-7; the D gene is possibly TRBD1 (6 bases). CDR1 SGDLS and CDR2 YYNGEE come from the germline V gene. The CDR3 is made up of 13 amino acids. The chain's CDR3 is CASSVDTGHEQYF. DNA for the CDR3: TGTGCCAGCAGCGTAGACACAGGGCACGAACAGTACTTC.

Written as DNA, the CDR3 is TGTGCCAGCAGCTTAGGAGGGGGGGCGAACACTGAAGCTTTCTTT. Its translation: CASSLGGGANTEAFF. V is TRBV7-7 and J is TRBJ1-1, with D possibly matching TRBD1 (6 bases). CDR3 length: 15 residues. V gave up 1 base and J gave up 1 base, with 10 bases separating them. The germline gives CDR1 SSHAT, CDR2 FNYEAQ (reference sequence).